The T cell receptor (beta chain) under discussion was sequenced for a study of T cell repertoires in cytomegalovirus infection. Points from the study as a whole: Summed frequency of public TCR beta families distinguished CMV carriers with the relevant HLA. The ex vivo response was dominated by HLA-C-restricted CMV-specific TCR beta clonotypes.

The CDR3 consists of 14 residues. Per germline, CDR1 SEHNR and CDR2 FQNEAQ (reference sequence). The V end lost 2 bases, the J end lost 2 bases, and 8 bases lay between the germline ends. In its sample, this clonotype was seen a few times. Antigen: not known. TCRdb redid the calling of the reads with MiXCR, one entry per CDR3 protein. The table has 150,000 to 200,000 distinct CDR3 sequences, approximately 19% seen once; the top ten hold 2.9%. This rearrangement joins TRBV7-9 to TRBJ2-3, with D hard to call. The clonotype was recovered from a human donor in good health (CMV status not recorded). Some clones in this sample may be carry-over from other donors' samples. The sequenced material came from PBMCs. The CDR3 DNA sequence: TGTGCCAGCAGCTTAAACAGCTTCACAGATACGCAGTATTTT. Translated: CASSLNSFTDTQYF. Together with reference TRBV7-9 and TRBJ2-3, the CDR3 gives the full variable domain: DTGVSQNPRHKITKRGQNVTFRCDPISEHNRLYWYRQTLGQGPEFLTYFQNEAQLEKSRLLSDRFSAERPKGSFSTLEIQRTEQGDSAMYLCASSLNSFTDTQYFGPGTRLTVL.